The T cell receptor (beta chain) under discussion was sequenced for a study of blood T cell repertoires in COVID-19. Across the study: PBMCs, B-cell-depleted T cells, or T cells provided the cDNA or gDNA that made up the material.

Study processing details: Cell counts per sample came from amplifying reference gene primers. Only in-frame clones appear in the TCRdb table, and some are missing; sequencing was by immunoSEQ multiplex PCR. V and J calls and clone size come straight from that table; D and trimming were deduced from the DNA. The sample has about 290,000 clones, around nine tenths seen once. The CDR3 covers 13 residues. Germline CDR1 SGDLS, CDR2 YYNGEE. V was clipped by 3 bases and J by 0 bases, with 6 bases between them. The V call is TRBV9, the J call TRBJ1-1, with a weak D call TRBD1 (5 bases). The sample comprised peripheral blood. The sequence was collected from a woman under 40 with COVID-19, enrolled during active disease. CDR3 sequence (DNA): TGTGCCAGCAGCGCGACAGTGAACACTGAAGCTTTCTTT. Translating gives CASSATVNTEAFF.